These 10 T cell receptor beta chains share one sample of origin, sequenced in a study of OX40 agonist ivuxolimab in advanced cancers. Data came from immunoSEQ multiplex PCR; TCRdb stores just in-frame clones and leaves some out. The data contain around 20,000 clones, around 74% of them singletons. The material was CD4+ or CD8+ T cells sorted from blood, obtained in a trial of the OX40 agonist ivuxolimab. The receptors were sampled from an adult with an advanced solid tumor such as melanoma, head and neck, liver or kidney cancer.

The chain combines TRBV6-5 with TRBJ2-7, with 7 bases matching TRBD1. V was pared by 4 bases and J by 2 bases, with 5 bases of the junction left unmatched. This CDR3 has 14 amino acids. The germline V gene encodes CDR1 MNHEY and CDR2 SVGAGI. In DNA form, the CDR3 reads TGTGCCAGCAGTTCCTCTACAGGGGCCTACGAGCAGTACTTC. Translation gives CASSSSTGAYEQYF.

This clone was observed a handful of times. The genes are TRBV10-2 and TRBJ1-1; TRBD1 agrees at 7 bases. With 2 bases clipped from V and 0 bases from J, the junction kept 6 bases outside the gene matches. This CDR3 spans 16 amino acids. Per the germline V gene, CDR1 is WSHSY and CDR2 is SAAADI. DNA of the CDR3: TGCGCCAGCAGTGAGAGGGACAGAGGGGTGAACACTGAAGCTTTCTTT. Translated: CASSERDRGVNTEAFF.

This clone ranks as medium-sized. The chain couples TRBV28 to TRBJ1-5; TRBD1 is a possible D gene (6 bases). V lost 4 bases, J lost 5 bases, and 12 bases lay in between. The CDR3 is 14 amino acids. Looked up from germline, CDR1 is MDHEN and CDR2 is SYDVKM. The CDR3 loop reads CASSSTGRYQPQHF. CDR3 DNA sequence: TGTGCCAGCAGTTCGACAGGACGATATCAGCCCCAGCATTTT.

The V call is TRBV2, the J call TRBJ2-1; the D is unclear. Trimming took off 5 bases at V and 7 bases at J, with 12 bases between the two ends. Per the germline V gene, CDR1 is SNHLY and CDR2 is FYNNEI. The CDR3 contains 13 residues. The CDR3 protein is CASSRGPRNEQFF. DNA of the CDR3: TGTGCCAGCAGTCGTGGGCCAAGGAATGAGCAGTTCTTC.

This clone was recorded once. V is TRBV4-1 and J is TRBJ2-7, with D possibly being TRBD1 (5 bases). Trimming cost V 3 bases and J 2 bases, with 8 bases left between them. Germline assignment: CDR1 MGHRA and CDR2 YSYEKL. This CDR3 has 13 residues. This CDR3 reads CASSQGLAYEQYF. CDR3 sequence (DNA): TGCGCCAGCAGCCAGGGGCTCGCCTACGAGCAGTACTTC.

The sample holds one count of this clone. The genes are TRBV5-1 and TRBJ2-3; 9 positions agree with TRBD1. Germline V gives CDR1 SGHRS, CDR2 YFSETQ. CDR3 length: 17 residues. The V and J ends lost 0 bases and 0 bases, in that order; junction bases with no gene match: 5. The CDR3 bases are TGCGCCAGCAGCTTGGAGGGGACAGGGACTAGCACAGATACGCAGTATTTT. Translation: CASSLEGTGTSTDTQYF.

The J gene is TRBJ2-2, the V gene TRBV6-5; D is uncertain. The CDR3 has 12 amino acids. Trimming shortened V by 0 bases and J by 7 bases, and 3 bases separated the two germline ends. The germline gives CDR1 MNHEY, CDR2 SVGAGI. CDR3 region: CASSYSIGELFF. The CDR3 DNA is TGTGCCAGCAGTTACTCGATCGGGGAGCTGTTTTTT.

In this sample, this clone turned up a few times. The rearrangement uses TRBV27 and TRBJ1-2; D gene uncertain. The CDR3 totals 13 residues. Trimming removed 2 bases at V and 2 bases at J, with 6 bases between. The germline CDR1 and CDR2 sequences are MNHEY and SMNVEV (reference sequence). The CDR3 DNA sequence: TGTGCCAGCAGTTTAAACATGAACTATGGCTACACCTTC. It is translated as CASSLNMNYGYTF.

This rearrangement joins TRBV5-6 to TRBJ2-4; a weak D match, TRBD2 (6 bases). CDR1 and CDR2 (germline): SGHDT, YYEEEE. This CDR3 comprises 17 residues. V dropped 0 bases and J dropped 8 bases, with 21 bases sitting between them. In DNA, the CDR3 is TGTGCCAGCAGCTTGGCCGAAGCGGGCTCCGCGAGGGACATTCAGTACTTC. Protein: CASSLAEAGSARDIQYF.

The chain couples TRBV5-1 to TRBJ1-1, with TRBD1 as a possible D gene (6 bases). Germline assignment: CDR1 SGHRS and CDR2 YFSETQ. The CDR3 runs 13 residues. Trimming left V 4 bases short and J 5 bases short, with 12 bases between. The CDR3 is CASSHRDGTEAFF. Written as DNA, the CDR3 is TGCGCCAGCAGCCACAGGGATGGGACTGAAGCTTTCTTT.